The 22 T cell receptor beta chains in this list originate from one sample, sequenced in a study of blood T cell repertoires in COVID-19. Sequencing used immunoSEQ multiplex PCR; TCRdb keeps in-frame clones, though not all of them. The sample has about 140,000 clones; roughly 80% are singletons. Sequenced sample: peripheral blood. Receptors originate from a woman between 50 and 59 years old with active or convalescent COVID-19.

This chain links TRBV19 with TRBJ1-5, with D possibly being TRBD1 (5 bases). Germline CDR1 is LNHDA and CDR2 is SQIVND (reference sequence). This CDR3 has 16 amino acids. Trimming shortened V by 6 bases and J by 4 bases, and 19 bases separated the two germline ends. CDR3 in amino acids: CASRTWGGRDNQPQHF. DNA of the CDR3: TGTGCCAGTAGGACCTGGGGGGGAAGGGATAATCAGCCCCAGCATTTT.

CDR3 region: CASSLVAGGTYNEQFF. The DNA of the CDR3 is TGTGCCAGCAGCTTAGTAGCGGGGGGAACCTACAATGAGCAGTTCTTC. This chain joins TRBV7-2 and TRBJ2-1, with 10 positions matching TRBD2. The V gene end was trimmed by 1 base and the J gene end by 2 bases; junction bases not matched to a gene: 2. The germline CDR1 and CDR2 sequences are SGHTA and FQGNSA. This CDR3 spans 16 amino acids.

This chain links TRBV5-8 with TRBJ2-7; 10 bases align to TRBD2. The germline V gene has CDR1 SGHTS and CDR2 YDEGEE. V was pared by 2 bases and J by 0 bases, with 8 bases of the junction left unmatched. This CDR3 is 17 amino acids long. Here the CDR3 reads CASSFIAGGLSSYEQYF. The CDR3 coding sequence is TGTGCCAGCAGCTTTATAGCGGGGGGCCTCAGCTCCTACGAGCAGTACTTC.

This rearrangement joins TRBV5-1 to TRBJ2-7; the D gene is possibly TRBD2 (6 bases). This CDR3 has 14 residues. V lost 4 bases and J 5 bases, leaving 16 bases between the germline ends. The V gene's germline CDR1 is SGHRS and CDR2 YFSETQ. This CDR3 is CASSTVLAIHEQYF. CDR3 DNA sequence: TGCGCCAGCAGCACCGTCCTAGCGATCCACGAGCAGTACTTC.

CDR3 sequence: CAWSVLVGGAGGYTF. Written as DNA, the CDR3 is TGTGCCTGGAGTGTATTGGTAGGGGGCGCGGGCGGCTACACCTTC. The rearrangement uses TRBV30 and TRBJ1-2; 7 nucleotides match TRBD1. V trimming: 0 bases; J trimming: 8 bases; junction bases outside the gene matches: 12. This CDR3 is 15 amino acids long. CDR1 is GTSNPN, CDR2 SVGIG, per germline (reference sequence). Complete variable domain (other parts from reference TRBV30 and TRBJ1-2): SQTIHQWPATLVQPVGSPLSLECTVEGTSNPNLYWYRQAAGRGLQLLFYSVGIGQISSEVPQNLSASRPQDRQFILSSKKLLLSDSGFYLCAWSVLVGGAGGYTFGSGTRLTVV.

V and J are TRBV29-1 and TRBJ1-2; 10 bases agree with TRBD1. The CDR3 loop spans 12 amino acids. In germline, CDR1 is SQVTM, CDR2 ANQGSEA. Germline trimming cut 3 bases from V and 5 bases from J; bases unmatched to any gene: 0. CDR3 in DNA: TGCAGCGTTGAGGGACAGGGGTATGGCTACACCTTC. Residues: CSVEGQGYGYTF.

To note about this clone: This could be a read error, since a much larger clone is one nucleotide away. The V call is TRBV7-3, the J call TRBJ1-2, with 8 bases fitting TRBD1. The CDR3 is made up of 13 amino acids. The germline V gene encodes CDR1 SGHTA and CDR2 FQGTGA. V dropped 5 bases and J dropped 3; count of bases not matched to a gene: 2. DNA of the CDR3: TGTGCCAGCAGCCCGGACAGGGACTATGGCTACACCTTC. Its translation is CASSPDRDYGYTF.

This clone was seen a handful of times. This chain joins TRBV7-9 and TRBJ1-1; D gene uncertain. Per germline, CDR1 SEHNR and CDR2 FQNEAQ (reference sequence). This CDR3 comprises 13 residues. V lost 6 bases and J lost 4, with 12 bases in between. The CDR3 sequence is CASRVTTSTEAFF. For the CDR3, the DNA is TGTGCCAGCAGGGTAACCACAAGCACTGAAGCTTTCTTT.

V is TRBV27 and J is TRBJ2-2; tentative D call: TRBD2 (6 bases). Trimming removed 2 bases at V and 3 bases at J, with 10 bases between. CDR3 length equals 15 residues. Looked up from germline, CDR1 is MNHEY and CDR2 is SMNVEV (reference sequence). The CDR3, as DNA: TGTGCCAGCAGTTTACAGGGACTTTACACCGGGGAGCTGTTTTTT. Translated: CASSLQGLYTGELFF.

This clone was observed a handful of times. This rearrangement joins TRBV27 to TRBJ2-7; 8 bases match TRBD1. Trimming took 5 bases from V and 4 from J; bases not matched to a gene: 7. CDR3 size: 14 residues. CDR1 MNHEY and CDR2 SMNVEV come from the germline V gene (reference sequence). CDR3 in DNA: TGTGCCAGCAGTCCTCGACAGGGGAAGTACGAGCAGTACTTC. It specifies CASSPRQGKYEQYF.

The chain has TRBV5-1 and TRBJ2-3; 7 positions match TRBD1. After removal of 6 bases from V and 0 bases from J, the junction contained 7 bases not matched to a gene. Germline V gene lookup returns CDR1 SGHRS and CDR2 YFSETQ. CDR3 length equals 15 residues. The CDR3 sequence is CASTHPTGSTDTQYF. CDR3 DNA sequence: TGCGCCAGCACGCACCCGACAGGGAGCACAGATACGCAGTATTTT.

The CDR3 loop is CASSQPTGSGTDTQYF. CDR3 bases: TGTGCCAGCAGCCAGCCGACAGGGTCTGGTACAGATACGCAGTATTTT. J is TRBJ2-3 and V is TRBV14; TRBD1 agrees at 7 bases. Germline values: CDR1 SGHDN, CDR2 FVKESK. V trimming: 3 bases; J trimming: 3 bases; junction bases outside the gene matches: 9. The CDR3 is made up of 16 amino acids. The complete variable domain, with remaining parts taken from reference TRBV14 and TRBJ2-3, reads EAGVTQFPSHSVIEKGQTVTLRCDPISGHDNLYWYRRVMGKEIKFLLHFVKESKQDESGMPNNRFLAERTGGTYSTLKVQPAELEDSGVYFCASSQPTGSGTDTQYFGPGTRLTVL.

The rearrangement uses TRBV6-5 and TRBJ1-2; D unresolved. Trimming took off 10 bases at V and 2 bases at J, with 11 bases between the two ends. Germline V gene data show CDR1 as MNHEY and CDR2 as SVGAGI. The CDR3 is made up of 12 amino acids. In DNA form, the CDR3 reads TGTGCCACAAGGAGGCAGAACTATGGCTACACCTTC. Protein sequence: CATRRQNYGYTF.

V gene TRBV21-1 combines with J gene TRBJ2-7; the table's D call, TRBD2, has no DNA check behind it. TRBV21-1 is annotated as a pseudogene. This CDR3 contains 15 residues. CDR3 nucleotide sequence: TGTGCCAGCAGCATCCTAGCGGGAGCGAGAAACGAGCAGTACTTC. Protein: CASSILAGARNEQYF.

This CDR3 is CASSPPGLGPYGYTF. The CDR3 region has the DNA TGTGCCAGCAGCCCCCCGGGACTCGGACCTTATGGCTACACCTTC. J is TRBJ1-2 and V is TRBV6-2 or TRBV6-3; D may be TRBD1 (5 bases). In germline, CDR1 is MNHEY, CDR2 SVGEGT. V shed 6 bases and J shed 5 bases, with 19 bases lying between them. The CDR3 totals 15 residues.

The V call is TRBV19, the J call TRBJ2-1, with D perhaps matching TRBD2 (5 bases). CDR1 is LNHDA, CDR2 SQIVND, per germline (reference sequence). The CDR3 loop spans 17 amino acids. The V end was cut by 3 bases, the J end by 3 bases, with 18 bases between. Written as DNA, the CDR3 is TGTGCCAGTAGTATCCTAGGATTAGCGATGGGCTACAATGAGCAGTTCTTC. This gives the protein CASSILGLAMGYNEQFF.

This chain links TRBV6-5 with TRBJ2-7, with TRBD2 as a possible D gene (7 bases). The V gene's germline CDR1 is MNHEY and CDR2 SVGAGI. Trimming removed 8 bases at V and 2 bases at J, with 10 bases between. The CDR3 sequence is 12 residues long. This chain's CDR3 is CASGGAPYEQYF. DNA for the CDR3: TGTGCCAGCGGGGGGGCCCCCTACGAGCAGTACTTC.

V is TRBV6-6 and J is TRBJ1-1; D might be TRBD1 (6 bases). CDR1 is MNHNY and CDR2 is SVGAGI in the germline V gene (reference sequence). V lost 6 bases and J 1 base, leaving 18 bases between the germline ends. CDR3 length equals 16 residues. The CDR3 region has the DNA TGTGCCAGCAGAGTTCCAAGGACAGCGGAGAACACTGAAGCTTTCTTT. This encodes CASRVPRTAENTEAFF.

The chain carries TRBV10-3 and TRBJ1-2, with 7 bases fitting TRBD1. Germline CDR1 and CDR2: ENHRY and SYGVKD. There are 15 residues in the CDR3. The CDR3 spells CATENGRGRGYGYTF. As DNA, the CDR3 is TGTGCTACGGAAAATGGTAGGGGGCGCGGCTATGGCTACACCTTC.

The chain joins TRBV7-2 to TRBJ2-3; 11 positions match TRBD2. Germline lookup yields CDR1 SGHTA and CDR2 FQGNSA. The CDR3 length is 15 residues. Trimming removed 6 bases from V and 1 base from J; junction bases left unmatched: 3. For the CDR3, the DNA is TGTGCCAGCAGTCTGACTAGCGGGGGCACAGATACGCAGTATTTT. Translating gives CASSLTSGGTDTQYF.

The rearrangement links TRBV4-3 to TRBJ1-3, with D unclear. Trimming cost V 1 base and J 1 base, with 8 bases left between them. Per the germline V gene, CDR1 is LGHNA and CDR2 is YSLEER. The CDR3 totals 15 residues. DNA of the CDR3: TGCGCCAGCAGCCAAGTGACGGGTTCTGGAAACACCATATATTTT. Translation: CASSQVTGSGNTIYF.

The V and J genes are TRBV7-2 and TRBJ2-7; 9 nucleotides agree with TRBD2. Germline CDR1 reads SGHTA; CDR2 reads FQGNSA. The CDR3 is made up of 16 amino acids. With 1 base clipped from V and 0 bases from J, the junction kept 4 bases outside the gene matches. The CDR3 DNA follows: TGTGCCAGCAGCTTAGGGGTAGCGGGAGCCTCCTACGAGCAGTACTTC. It specifies CASSLGVAGASYEQYF.